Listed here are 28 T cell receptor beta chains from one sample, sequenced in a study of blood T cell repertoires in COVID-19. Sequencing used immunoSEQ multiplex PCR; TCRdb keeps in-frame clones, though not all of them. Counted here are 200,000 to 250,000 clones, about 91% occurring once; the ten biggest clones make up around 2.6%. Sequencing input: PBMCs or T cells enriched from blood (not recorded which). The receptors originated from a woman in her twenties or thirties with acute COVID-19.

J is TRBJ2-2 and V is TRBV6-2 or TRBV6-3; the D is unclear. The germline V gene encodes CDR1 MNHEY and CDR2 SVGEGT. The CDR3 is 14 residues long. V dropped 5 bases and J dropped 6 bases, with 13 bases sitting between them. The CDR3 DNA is TGTGCCAGCAGTGGCCCCTCAAGTGCCGGGGAGCTGTTTTTT. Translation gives CASSGPSSAGELFF.

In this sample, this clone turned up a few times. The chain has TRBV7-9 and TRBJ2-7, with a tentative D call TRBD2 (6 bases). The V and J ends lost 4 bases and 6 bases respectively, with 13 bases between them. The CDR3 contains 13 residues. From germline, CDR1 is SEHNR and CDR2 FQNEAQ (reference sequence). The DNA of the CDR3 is TGTGCCAGCAGCTCAGGGACTCGGGGCGAGCAGTACTTC. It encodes CASSSGTRGEQYF.

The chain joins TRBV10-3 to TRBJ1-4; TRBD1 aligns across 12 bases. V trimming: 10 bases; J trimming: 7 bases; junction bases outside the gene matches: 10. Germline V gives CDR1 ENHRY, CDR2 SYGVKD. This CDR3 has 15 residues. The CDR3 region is CATNPGQGAVEKLFF. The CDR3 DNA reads TGTGCCACGAACCCGGGACAGGGGGCGGTTGAAAAACTGTTTTTT.

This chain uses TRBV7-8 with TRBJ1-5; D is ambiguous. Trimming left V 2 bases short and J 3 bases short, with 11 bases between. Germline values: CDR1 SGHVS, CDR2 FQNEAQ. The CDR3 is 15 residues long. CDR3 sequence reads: CASSLMGRLNQPQHF. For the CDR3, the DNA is TGTGCCAGCAGCTTAATGGGGAGACTCAATCAGCCCCAGCATTTT.

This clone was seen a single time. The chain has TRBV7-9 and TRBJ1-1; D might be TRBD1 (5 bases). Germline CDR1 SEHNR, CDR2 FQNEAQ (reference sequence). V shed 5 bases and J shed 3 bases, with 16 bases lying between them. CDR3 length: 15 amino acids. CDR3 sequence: CASSPGPVGDTEAFF. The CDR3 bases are TGTGCCAGCAGCCCCGGCCCTGTAGGGGACACTGAAGCTTTCTTT.

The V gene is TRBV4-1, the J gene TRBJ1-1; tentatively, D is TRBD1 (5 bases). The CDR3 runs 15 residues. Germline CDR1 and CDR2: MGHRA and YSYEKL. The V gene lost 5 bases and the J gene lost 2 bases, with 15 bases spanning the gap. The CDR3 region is CASSDLGGINTEAFF. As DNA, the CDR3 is TGCGCCAGCAGCGATCTGGGGGGGATCAACACTGAAGCTTTCTTT.

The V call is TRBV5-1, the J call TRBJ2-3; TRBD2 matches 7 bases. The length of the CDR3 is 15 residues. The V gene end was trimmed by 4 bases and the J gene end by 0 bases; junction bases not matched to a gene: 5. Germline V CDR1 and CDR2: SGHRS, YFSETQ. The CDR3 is CASSRGTTSTDTQYF. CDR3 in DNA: TGCGCCAGCAGCAGAGGGACTACCAGCACAGATACGCAGTATTTT.

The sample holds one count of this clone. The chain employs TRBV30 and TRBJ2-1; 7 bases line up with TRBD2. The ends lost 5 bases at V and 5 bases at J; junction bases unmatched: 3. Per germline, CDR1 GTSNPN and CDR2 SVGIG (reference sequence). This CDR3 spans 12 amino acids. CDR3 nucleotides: TGTGCCTGGTCGACTAGCCACAATGAGCAGTTCTTC. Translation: CAWSTSHNEQFF.

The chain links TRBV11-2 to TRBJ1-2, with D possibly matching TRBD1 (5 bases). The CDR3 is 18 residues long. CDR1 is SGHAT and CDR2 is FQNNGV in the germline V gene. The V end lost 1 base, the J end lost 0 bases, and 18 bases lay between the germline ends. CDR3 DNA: TGTGCCAGCAGCTTAGTAGGGGCAGGCTCCCACCCTAACTATGGCTACACCTTC. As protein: CASSLVGAGSHPNYGYTF.

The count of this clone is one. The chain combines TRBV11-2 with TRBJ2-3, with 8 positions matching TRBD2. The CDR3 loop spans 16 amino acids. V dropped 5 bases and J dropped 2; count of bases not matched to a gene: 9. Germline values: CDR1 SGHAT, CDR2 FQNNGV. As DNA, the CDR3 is TGTGCCAGCAGCCCATTTATGCGGGGGGACACAGATACGCAGTATTTT. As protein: CASSPFMRGDTDTQYF. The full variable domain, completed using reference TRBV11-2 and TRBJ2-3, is EAGVAQSPRYKIIEKRQSVAFWCNPISGHATLYWYQQILGQGPKLLIQFQNNGVVDDSQLPKDRFSAERLKGVDSTLKIQPAKLEDSAVYLCASSPFMRGDTDTQYFGPGTRLTVL.

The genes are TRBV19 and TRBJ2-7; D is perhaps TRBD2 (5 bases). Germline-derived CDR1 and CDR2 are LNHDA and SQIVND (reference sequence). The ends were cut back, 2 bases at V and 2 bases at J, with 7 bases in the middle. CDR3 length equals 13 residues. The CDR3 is CASSITGAYEQYF. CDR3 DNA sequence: TGTGCCAGTAGTATAACCGGGGCCTACGAGCAGTACTTC.

The CDR3 region has the DNA TGTGCCAGCAGCCGGAAACAAGATTCACCCCTCCACTTT. Translating gives CASSRKQDSPLHF. The chain links TRBV7-8 to TRBJ1-6, with D uncertain. Germline V CDR1 and CDR2: SGHVS, FQNEAQ. This CDR3 is built from 13 residues. The V gene lost 5 bases and the J gene lost 8 bases, with 10 bases spanning the gap.

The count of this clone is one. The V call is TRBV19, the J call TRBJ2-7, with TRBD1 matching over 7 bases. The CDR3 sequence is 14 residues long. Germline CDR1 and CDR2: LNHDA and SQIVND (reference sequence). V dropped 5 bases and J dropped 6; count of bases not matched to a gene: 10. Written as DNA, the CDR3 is TGTGCCAGTAGTTCGCTCGACAGGGTTGGCGAGCAGTACTTC. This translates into CASSSLDRVGEQYF.

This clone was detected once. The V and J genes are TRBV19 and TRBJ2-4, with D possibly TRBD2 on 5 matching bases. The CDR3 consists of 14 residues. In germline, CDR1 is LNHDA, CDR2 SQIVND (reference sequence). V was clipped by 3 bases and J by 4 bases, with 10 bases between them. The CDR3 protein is CASSITPGKNIQYF. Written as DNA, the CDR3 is TGTGCCAGTAGTATTACCCCGGGGAAAAACATTCAGTACTTC.

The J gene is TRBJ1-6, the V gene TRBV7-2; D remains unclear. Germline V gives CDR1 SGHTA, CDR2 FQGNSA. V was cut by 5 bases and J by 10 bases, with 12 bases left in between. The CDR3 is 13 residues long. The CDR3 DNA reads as TGTGCCAGCAGCCTACAGACGCGCTCACCCCTCCACTTT. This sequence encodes CASSLQTRSPLHF.

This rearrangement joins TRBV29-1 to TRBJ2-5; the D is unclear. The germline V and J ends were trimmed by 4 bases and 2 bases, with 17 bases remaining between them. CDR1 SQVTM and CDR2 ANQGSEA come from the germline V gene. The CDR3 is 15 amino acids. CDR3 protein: CSVVRGPRVQETQYF. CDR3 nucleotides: TGCAGCGTTGTCAGAGGCCCCAGAGTACAAGAGACCCAGTACTTC.

The CDR3 region has the DNA TGTGCCAGTAGCTCAGGTTCCTTCACTGAAGCTTTCTTT. Translated: CASSSGSFTEAFF. This chain joins TRBV19 and TRBJ1-1; no firm D call. Trimming stripped 6 bases from V and 4 bases from J, with 12 bases between. CDR1 LNHDA and CDR2 SQIVND come from the germline V gene (reference sequence). The CDR3 sequence is 13 residues long.

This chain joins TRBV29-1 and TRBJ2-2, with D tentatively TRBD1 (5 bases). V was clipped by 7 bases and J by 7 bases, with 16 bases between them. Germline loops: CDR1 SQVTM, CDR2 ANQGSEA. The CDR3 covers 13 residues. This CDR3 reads CSGETERGGELFF. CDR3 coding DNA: TGCAGCGGAGAGACAGAGCGCGGCGGGGAGCTGTTTTTT.

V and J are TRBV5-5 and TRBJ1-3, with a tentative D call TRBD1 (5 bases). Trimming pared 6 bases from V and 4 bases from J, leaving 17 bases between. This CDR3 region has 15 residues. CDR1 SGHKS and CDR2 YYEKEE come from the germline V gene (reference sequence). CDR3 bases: TGTGCCAGCACCCTCTCGTCGGGGGACGGAAACACCATATATTTT. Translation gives CASTLSSGDGNTIYF.

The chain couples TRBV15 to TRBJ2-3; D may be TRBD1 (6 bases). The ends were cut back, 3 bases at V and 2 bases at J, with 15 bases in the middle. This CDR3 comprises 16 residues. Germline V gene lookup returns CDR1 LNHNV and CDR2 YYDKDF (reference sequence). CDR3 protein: CATSSHRDTYTDTQYF. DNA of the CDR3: TGTGCCACCAGCAGCCACCGGGACACTTACACAGATACGCAGTATTTT.

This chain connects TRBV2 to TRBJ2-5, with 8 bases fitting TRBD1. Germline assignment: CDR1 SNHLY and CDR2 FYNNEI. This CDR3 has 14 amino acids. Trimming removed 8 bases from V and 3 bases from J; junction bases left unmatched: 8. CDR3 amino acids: CASEPPGGKETQYF. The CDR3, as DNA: TGTGCCAGCGAACCCCCAGGGGGCAAAGAGACCCAGTACTTC.

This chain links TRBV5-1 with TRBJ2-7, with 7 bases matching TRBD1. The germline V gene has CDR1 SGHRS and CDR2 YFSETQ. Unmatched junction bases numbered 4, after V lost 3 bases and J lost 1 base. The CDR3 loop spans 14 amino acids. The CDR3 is CASSSGTDSYEQYF. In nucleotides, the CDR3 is TGCGCCAGCAGCTCTGGGACAGATTCCTACGAGCAGTACTTC.

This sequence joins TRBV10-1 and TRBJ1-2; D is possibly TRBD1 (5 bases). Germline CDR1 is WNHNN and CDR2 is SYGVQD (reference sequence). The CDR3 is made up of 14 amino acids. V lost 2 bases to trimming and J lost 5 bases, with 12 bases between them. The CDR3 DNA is TGCGCCAGCAGTGAGAGCCGGGACTGGTATGGCTACACCTTC. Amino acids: CASSESRDWYGYTF.

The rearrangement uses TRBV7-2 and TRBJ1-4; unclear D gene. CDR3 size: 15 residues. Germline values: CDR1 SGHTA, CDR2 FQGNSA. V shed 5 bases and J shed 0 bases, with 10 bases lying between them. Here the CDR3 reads CASSPGRATNEKLFF. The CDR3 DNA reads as TGTGCCAGCAGCCCCGGCCGGGCAACTAATGAAAAACTGTTTTTT. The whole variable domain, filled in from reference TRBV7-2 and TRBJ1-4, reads GAGVSQSPSNKVTEKGKDVELRCDPISGHTALYWYRQSLGQGLEFLIYFQGNSAPDKSGLPSDRFSAERTGGSVSTLTIQRTQQEDSAVYLCASSPGRATNEKLFFGSGTQLSVL.

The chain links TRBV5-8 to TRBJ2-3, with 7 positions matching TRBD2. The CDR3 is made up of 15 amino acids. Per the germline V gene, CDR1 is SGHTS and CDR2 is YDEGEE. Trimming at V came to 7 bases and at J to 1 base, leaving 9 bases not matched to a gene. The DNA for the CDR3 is TGTGCCAGCGCTCCCGCGGGAGACGGCACAGATACGCAGTATTTT. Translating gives CASAPAGDGTDTQYF.

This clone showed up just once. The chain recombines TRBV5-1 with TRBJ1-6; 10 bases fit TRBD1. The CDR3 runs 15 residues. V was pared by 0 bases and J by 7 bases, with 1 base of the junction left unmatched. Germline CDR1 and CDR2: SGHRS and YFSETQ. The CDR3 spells CASSLGTGGNSPLHF. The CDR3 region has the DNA TGCGCCAGCAGCTTGGGGACAGGGGGGAATTCACCCCTCCACTTT.

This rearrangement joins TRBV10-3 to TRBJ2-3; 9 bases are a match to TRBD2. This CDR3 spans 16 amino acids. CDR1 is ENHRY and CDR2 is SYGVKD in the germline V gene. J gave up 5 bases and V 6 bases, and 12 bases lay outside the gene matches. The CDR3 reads CAIRKEGTSKRDTQYF. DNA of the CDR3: TGTGCCATCAGGAAGGAGGGGACTAGCAAGAGAGATACGCAGTATTTT.

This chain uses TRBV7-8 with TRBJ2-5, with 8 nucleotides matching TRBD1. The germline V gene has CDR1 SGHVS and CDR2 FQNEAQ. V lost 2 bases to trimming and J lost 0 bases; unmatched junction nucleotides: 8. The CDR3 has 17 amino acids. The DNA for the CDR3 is TGTGCCAGCAGCTTAAGACAGGGGTTGCGAGACCAAGAGACCCAGTACTTC. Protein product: CASSLRQGLRDQETQYF.